A single sample gave rise to the 15 T cell receptor beta chains below, sequenced in a study of blood T cell repertoires in COVID-19. Assay used: immunoSEQ multiplex PCR; TCRdb lists only in-frame clones, some missing. The sample carries over 120,000 clones, over 70% recorded once. Sequencing input: peripheral blood. The receptor source for this set is a human donor in a cohort sampled during active COVID-19.

The V and J genes are TRBV7-2 and TRBJ1-1; D is possibly TRBD1 (5 bases). V was pared by 1 base and J by 5 bases, with 14 bases between. This CDR3 has 15 residues. Germline V gene data show CDR1 as SGHTA and CDR2 as FQGNSA. As DNA, the CDR3 is TGTGCCAGCAGCTTAGATGGCAGGGCGTGGACTGAAGCTTTCTTT. Translated: CASSLDGRAWTEAFF.

This sequence joins TRBV24-1 and TRBJ2-2; TRBD2 aligns across 7 bases. CDR3 size: 13 residues. Germline V gives CDR1 KGHDR, CDR2 SFDVKD. V lost 7 bases to trimming and J lost 6 bases; unmatched junction nucleotides: 4. The CDR3 DNA reads as TGTGCCACCAGGGCTGGGGGGGCCGGGGAGCTGTTTTTT. Residues: CATRAGGAGELFF.

The chain has TRBV18 and TRBJ2-5; 7 bases align to TRBD2. Looked up from germline, CDR1 is KGHSH and CDR2 is LQKENI. This CDR3 has 15 amino acids. With 3 bases clipped from V and 4 bases from J, the junction kept 8 bases outside the gene matches. The CDR3 protein is CASSPTSVRGETQYF. CDR3 in DNA: TGTGCCAGCTCACCTACTAGCGTCCGGGGAGAGACCCAGTACTTC. Based on the CDR3 plus reference TRBV18 and TRBJ2-5, the full variable domain is NAGVMQNPRHLVRRRGQEARLRCSPMKGHSHVYWYRQLPEEGLKFMVYLQKENIIDESGMPKERFSAEFPKEGPSILRIQQVVRGDSAAYFCASSPTSVRGETQYFGPGTRLLVL.

The chain is built from TRBV12-3 or TRBV12-4 and TRBJ2-2; 9 bases map to TRBD1. Trimming took 3 bases from V and 13 from J; bases not matched to a gene: 0. The CDR3 length is 11 residues. CDR3 DNA sequence: TGTGCCAGCAGTTTGGGACAGGGGCTGTTTTTT. Its translation: CASSLGQGLFF.

V is TRBV30 and J is TRBJ1-4; 8 nucleotides line up with TRBD1. Germline V gene sequence: CDR1 GTSNPN, CDR2 SVGIG (reference sequence). V was clipped by 5 bases and J by 4 bases; unmatched bases: 3. The CDR3 runs to 13 residues. The CDR3 nucleotides are TGTGCCTGGGGGACAGGAGTTAATGAAAAACTGTTTTTT. This sequence encodes CAWGTGVNEKLFF.

Only a few counts were recorded for this clone. The chain combines TRBV3-1 (or the pseudogene TRBV3-2) with TRBJ1-2; D call uncertain. Germline CDR1 reads LGHDT; CDR2 reads YNNKEL (reference sequence). Trimming shortened V by 1 base and J by 3 bases, and 12 bases separated the two germline ends. The CDR3 spans 15 residues. The CDR3 DNA is TGTGCCAGCAGCCAAGGAACTCTCTCGCACTATGGCTACACCTTC. Amino acid sequence: CASSQGTLSHYGYTF.

V and J are TRBV27 and TRBJ1-6; TRBD1 is a possible D gene (5 bases). The ends were cut back, 0 bases at V and 10 bases at J, with 16 bases in the middle. The CDR3 contains 16 residues. CDR1 and CDR2 from the germline V gene are MNHEY and SMNVEV (reference sequence). The CDR3 coding sequence is TGTGCCAGCAGTTTATCTTTTGGGGCACCTATCTCACCCCTCCACTTT. It yields the protein CASSLSFGAPISPLHF.

V is TRBV4-2 and J is TRBJ2-4, with D maybe TRBD2 (6 bases). The V gene's germline CDR1 is LGHNA and CDR2 YNFKEQ. The V gene lost 1 base and the J gene lost 0 bases, with 7 bases spanning the gap. The CDR3 loop spans 15 amino acids. CDR3 DNA: TGTGCCAGCAGCCAAGTCGGGGGAGCCAAAAACATTCAGTACTTC. This gives the protein CASSQVGGAKNIQYF.

The rearrangement joins TRBV3-1 (or the pseudogene TRBV3-2) to TRBJ1-1, with D hard to call. The V gene lost 2 bases and the J gene lost 7 bases, with 11 bases spanning the gap. Germline loops: CDR1 LGHDT, CDR2 YNNKEL (reference sequence). The CDR3 is made up of 13 amino acids. In DNA form, the CDR3 reads TGTGCCAGCAGCCAAAAGACAACCAATGAAGCTTTCTTT. Translation gives CASSQKTTNEAFF.

CDR3 region: CATSQDRPETQYF. The CDR3 DNA is TGTGCCACAAGCCAAGACAGACCTGAGACCCAGTACTTC. The chain uses TRBV24-1 and TRBJ2-5, with D maybe TRBD1 (5 bases). The CDR3 length is 13 residues. Germline V lookup: CDR1 KGHDR, CDR2 SFDVKD. Between the trimmed V and J ends, which lost 10 bases and 5 bases, there was a span of 16 bases.

The gene calls are TRBV11-3 and TRBJ2-2; D ambiguous. V gave up 1 base and J gave up 6 bases, with 12 bases separating them. The V gene's germline CDR1 is SGHNT and CDR2 YENEEA. This CDR3 contains 15 residues. This chain's CDR3 is CASSLGLGWSGELFF. In DNA, the CDR3 is TGTGCCAGCAGCTTAGGCCTCGGTTGGTCCGGGGAGCTGTTTTTT.

The chain couples TRBV11-2 to TRBJ1-6; D is unclear. CDR3 length: 15 amino acids. V lost 0 bases and J 7 bases, leaving 10 bases between the germline ends. Germline V gene data show CDR1 as SGHAT and CDR2 as FQNNGV. CDR3 region: CASSLDSGMNSPLHF. The CDR3 DNA follows: TGTGCCAGCAGCTTAGATTCGGGGATGAATTCACCCCTCCACTTT.

The chain recombines TRBV7-2 with TRBJ2-5, with 8 positions matching TRBD2. CDR1 is SGHTA and CDR2 is FQGNSA in the germline V gene. V shed 2 bases and J 2 bases; nucleotides not matched to a gene: 4. The CDR3 runs 15 residues. DNA of the CDR3: TGTGCCAGCAGCTTAATTACGGGGGGGCAAGAGACCCAGTACTTC. Translated: CASSLITGGQETQYF.

V and J are TRBV4-3 and TRBJ2-5, with no clear D. Trimming shortened V by 1 base and J by 5 bases, and 14 bases separated the two germline ends. The CDR3 is 15 amino acids. CDR1 and CDR2 from the germline V gene are LGHNA and YSLEER. CDR3 DNA: TGCGCCAGCAGCCAAGGTGGCAGGCCTGACGAGACCCAGTACTTC. Translated, it gives CASSQGGRPDETQYF.

The V and J genes are TRBV18 and TRBJ2-5; 13 nucleotides match TRBD2. CDR1 KGHSH and CDR2 LQKENI come from the germline V gene. The V and J ends lost 0 bases and 3 bases, in that order; junction bases with no gene match: 10. The CDR3 covers 19 residues. CDR3 sequence reads: CASSPPGLAGFTGEETQYF. The DNA for the CDR3 is TGTGCCAGCTCACCACCGGGACTAGCGGGATTCACCGGGGAAGAGACCCAGTACTTC.